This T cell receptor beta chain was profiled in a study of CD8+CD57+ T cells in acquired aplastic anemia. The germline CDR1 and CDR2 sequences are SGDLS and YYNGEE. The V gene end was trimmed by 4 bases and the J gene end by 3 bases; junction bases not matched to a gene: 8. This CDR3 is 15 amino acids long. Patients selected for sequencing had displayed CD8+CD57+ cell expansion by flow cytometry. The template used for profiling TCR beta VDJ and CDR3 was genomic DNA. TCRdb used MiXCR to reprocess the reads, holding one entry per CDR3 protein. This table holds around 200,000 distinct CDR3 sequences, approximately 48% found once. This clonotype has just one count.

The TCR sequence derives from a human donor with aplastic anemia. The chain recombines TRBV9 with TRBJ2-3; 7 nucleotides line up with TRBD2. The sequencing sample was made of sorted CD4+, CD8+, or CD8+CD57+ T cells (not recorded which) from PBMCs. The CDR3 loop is CASSPSGVRTDTQYF. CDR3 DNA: TGTGCCAGCAGCCCGAGCGGGGTCCGAACAGATACGCAGTATTTT.